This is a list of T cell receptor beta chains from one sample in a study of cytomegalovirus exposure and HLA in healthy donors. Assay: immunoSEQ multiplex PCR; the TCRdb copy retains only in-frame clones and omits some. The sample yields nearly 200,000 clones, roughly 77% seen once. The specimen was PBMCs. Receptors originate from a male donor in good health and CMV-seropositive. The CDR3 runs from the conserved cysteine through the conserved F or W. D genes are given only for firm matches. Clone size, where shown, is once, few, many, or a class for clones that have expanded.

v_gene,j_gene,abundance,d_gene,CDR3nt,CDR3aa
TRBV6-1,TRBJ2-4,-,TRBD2,TGTGCCAGCAGTGAAGCGCGGGGGGGAGGGCCGTTTAGCATTCAGTACTTC,CASSEARGGGPFSIQYF
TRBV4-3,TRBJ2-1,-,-,TGCGCCAGCAGCCAAGATCTTCAGCGCAATGAGCAGTTCTTC,CASSQDLQRNEQFF
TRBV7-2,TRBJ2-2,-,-,TGTGCCAGCAGCCTAAAAGGAGGCCTTTCCGGGGAGCTGTTTTTT,CASSLKGGLSGELFF
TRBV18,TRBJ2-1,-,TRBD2,TGTGCCAGCTCACCAGGGACTAGCTCCTACAATGAGCAGTTCTTC,CASSPGTSSYNEQFF
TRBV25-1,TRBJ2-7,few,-,TGTGCCAGCAGGGCCCAGGAATACGAGCAGTACTTC,CASRAQEYEQYF
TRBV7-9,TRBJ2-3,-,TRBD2,TGTTCCAGCAGCCGAGGACTAGCGGGGAACACAGATACGCAGTATTTT,CSSSRGLAGNTDTQYF
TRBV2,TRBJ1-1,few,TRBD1,TGTGCCAGCAAGGAGACAGGGTTTAACACTGAAGCTTTCTTT,CASKETGFNTEAFF
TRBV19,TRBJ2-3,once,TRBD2,TGTGCCAGTAGCTCTTGGCGGGGGGCCGGAGGTTCAGATACGCAGTATTTT,CASSSWRGAGGSDTQYF
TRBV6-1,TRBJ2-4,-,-,TGTGCCAGCAGTGAACAGGGGAGCGGGGTAGCCAAAAACATTCAGTACTTC,CASSEQGSGVAKNIQYF
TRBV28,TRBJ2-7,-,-,TGTGCCAGCAGTTTAATCGGTTACGAGCAGTACTTC,CASSLIGYEQYF
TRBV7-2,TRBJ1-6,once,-,TGTGCCAGCAGCTTATGGGGGCCAGAGGGTAATTCACCCCTCCACTTT,CASSLWGPEGNSPLHF
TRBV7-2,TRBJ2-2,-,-,TGTGCCAGCAGCTCCATTCAACAGGGTTTGCGCACCGGGGAGCTGTTTTTT,CASSSIQQGLRTGELFF
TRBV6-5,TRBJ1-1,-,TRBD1,TGTGCCAGCACCCCACAGGGGAGCTCTGAAGCTTTCTTT,CASTPQGSSEAFF
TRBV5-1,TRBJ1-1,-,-,TGCGCCAGCAGCCCCCGGGGTTTGAACACTGAAGCTTTCTTT,CASSPRGLNTEAFF
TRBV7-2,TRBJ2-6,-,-,TGTGCCAGCAGCTTAGCCCCCCGGCCGGCGGCTGGGGCCAACGTCCTGACTTTC,CASSLAPRPAAGANVLTF
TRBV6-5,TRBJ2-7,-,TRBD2,TGTGCCAGCAGTCAAGAAACTAGCGGGTTCTACGAGCAGTACTTC,CASSQETSGFYEQYF
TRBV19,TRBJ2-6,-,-,TGTGCCAGTAGTACCACAGTCTCTGGGGCCAACGTCCTGACTTTC,CASSTTVSGANVLTF
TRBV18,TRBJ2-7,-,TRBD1,TGTGCCAGCTCAACATCCTCTCCGGGACAGGGAATCGCTGGGCAGTACTTC,CASSTSSPGQGIAGQYF
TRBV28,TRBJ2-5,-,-,TGTGCCAGCAGCGAGAGCTGGCAAGAGACCCAGTACTTC,CASSESWQETQYF
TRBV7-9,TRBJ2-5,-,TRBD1,TGTGCCAGCAGCCTCCGGGACAGGGTGATGGGAGAGACCCAGTACTTC,CASSLRDRVMGETQYF
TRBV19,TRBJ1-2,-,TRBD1,TGTGCCAGTAGTCCTCGTCCGGGACAGGGAAGCTACACCTTC,CASSPRPGQGSYTF
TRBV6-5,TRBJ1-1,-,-,TGTGCCAGCCATAGATCGCACACTGAAGCTTTCTTT,CASHRSHTEAFF
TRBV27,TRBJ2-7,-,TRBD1,TGTGCCAGCAGTTCTCTACCGGGACAGGGTAGCGAGCAGTACTTC,CASSSLPGQGSEQYF
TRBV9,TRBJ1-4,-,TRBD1,TGTGCCAGCAGCCTCCGACAGGGGAGTGAAAAACTGTTTTTT,CASSLRQGSEKLFF
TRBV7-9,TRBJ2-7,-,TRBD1,TGTTCCAGCAGCTTAGGACAGGGGATAGCCTACGAGCAGTACTTC,CSSSLGQGIAYEQYF
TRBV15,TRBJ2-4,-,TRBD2,TGTGCCACCAGCAGAGATCTTAGCGGGGGAGGAGGGAACATTCAGTACTTC,CATSRDLSGGGGNIQYF
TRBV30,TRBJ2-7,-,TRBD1,TGTGCCTGGAGTCAAGGGACAGGGGCTTGGGAGCAGTACTTC,CAWSQGTGAWEQYF
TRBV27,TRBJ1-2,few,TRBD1,TGTGCCAGCAGTTTAGCGCAGGGGGCCGTACCATTCTATGGCTACACCTTC,CASSLAQGAVPFYGYTF